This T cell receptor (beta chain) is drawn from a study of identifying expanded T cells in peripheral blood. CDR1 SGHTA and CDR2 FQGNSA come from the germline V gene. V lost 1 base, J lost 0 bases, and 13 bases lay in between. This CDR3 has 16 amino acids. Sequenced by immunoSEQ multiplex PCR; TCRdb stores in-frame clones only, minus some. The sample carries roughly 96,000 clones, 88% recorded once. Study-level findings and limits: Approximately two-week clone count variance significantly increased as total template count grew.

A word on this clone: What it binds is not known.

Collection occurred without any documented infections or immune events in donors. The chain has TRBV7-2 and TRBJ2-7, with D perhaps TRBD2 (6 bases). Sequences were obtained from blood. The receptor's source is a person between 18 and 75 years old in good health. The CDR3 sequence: CASSLVFGGPSYEQYF. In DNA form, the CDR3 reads TGTGCCAGCAGCTTAGTTTTCGGGGGACCCTCCTACGAGCAGTACTTC.